This T cell receptor beta chain was captured in a study of cytomegalovirus exposure and HLA in healthy donors. Overall study: Findings of an earlier analysis included about 100 million unique TCR beta sequences from roughly 180 million T cells.

Findings of the study overall: One variant, a missense change in DCLRE1C, was linked in a later analysis to TCR beta V- and J-gene trimming. Among immune exposure information, only CMV serostatus was available.

The PCR had 60 Vbeta and 13 Jbeta primers. Using immunoSEQ multiplex PCR, the repertoire was profiled, and TCRdb retains in-frame clones only, with some absent. The table lists roughly 150,000 clones, roughly three quarters of them singletons, with roughly 4.5% in the top ten. With regard to this clone: Antigen: not known.

CDR1 is SGHVS, CDR2 FNYEAQ, per germline. Trimming left V 1 base short and J 8 bases short, with 12 bases between. This CDR3 spans 15 amino acids. The chain has TRBV7-6 and TRBJ1-6; perhaps TRBD1 as D (5 bases). Sequenced sample: PBMCs. This sequence was found in a man aged 18 to 29 in good health and CMV-seropositive. The CDR3 sequence is CASSLDGQGDSPLHF. The CDR3 region has the DNA TGTGCCAGCAGCTTAGACGGCCAAGGGGATTCACCCCTCCACTTT. Combining the CDR3 with reference TRBV7-6 and TRBJ1-6 gives the whole variable domain GAGVSQSPRYKVTKRGQDVALRCDPISGHVSLYWYRQALGQGPEFLTYFNYEAQQDKSGLPNDRFSAERPEGSISTLTIQRTEQRDSAMYRCASSLDGQGDSPLHFGNGTRLTVT.